This note documents a single TCR beta chain sequence. The data belong to a study of cytomegalovirus exposure and HLA in healthy donors. Germline CDR1 reads MNHNS; CDR2 reads SASEGT. This CDR3 contains 16 residues. V shed 1 base and J shed 2 bases, with 11 bases lying between them. Vbeta (60) and Jbeta (13) primers were used in the PCR. Assay: immunoSEQ multiplex PCR; the TCRdb copy retains only in-frame clones and omits some. The data contain some 220,000 clones, roughly 84% of them singletons. V gene TRBV6-1 combines with J gene TRBJ2-2; D is unresolved. Sequencing was carried out using PBMCs. This TCR was sampled from a girl aged 2 to 10 in good health and CMV-seronegative. The CDR3 nucleotides read TGTGCCAGCAGTGAAGTGGCTTCTCTTAACACCGGGGAGCTGTTTTTT. It translates to CASSEVASLNTGELFF.